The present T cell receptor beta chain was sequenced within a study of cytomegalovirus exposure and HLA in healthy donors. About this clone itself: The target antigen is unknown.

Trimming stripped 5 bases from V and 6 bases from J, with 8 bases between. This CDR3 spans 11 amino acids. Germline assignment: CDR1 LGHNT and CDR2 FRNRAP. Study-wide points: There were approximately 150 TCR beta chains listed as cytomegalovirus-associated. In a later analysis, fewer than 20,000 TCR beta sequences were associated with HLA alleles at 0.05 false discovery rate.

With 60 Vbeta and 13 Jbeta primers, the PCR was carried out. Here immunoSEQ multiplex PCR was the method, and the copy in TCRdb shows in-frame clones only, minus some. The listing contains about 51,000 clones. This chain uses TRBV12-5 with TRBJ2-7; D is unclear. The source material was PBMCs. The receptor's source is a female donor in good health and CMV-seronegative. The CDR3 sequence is CASGATGEQYF. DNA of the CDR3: TGTGCTAGTGGTGCAACGGGCGAGCAGTACTTC.